This T cell receptor (beta chain) was sequenced for a study of T-cell reconstitution after alpha-beta-depleted transplantation in children listed by TCRdb under 2016. As for the study more broadly: Using TCR repertoire profiling, the study quantitatively followed how T-cell immune reconstitution unfolded in children after TCRalphabeta/CD19-depleted allogeneic hematopoietic cell transplantation.

This clonotype was observed many times. Its recognized antigen is unknown. No base qualities exist here, and no much larger clone lies one base off it. Interpreted using the paper, the treatment or condition label stands for: allogeneic hematopoietic cell transplantation with graft depleted of TCRalphabeta T cells and CD19 B cells. Transplant recipients were children who received TCRalphabeta/CD19-depleted allogeneic hematopoietic cell grafts. Beyond this particular receptor, the publication reports: In some patients, the high TCRbeta diversity seen at day 60 was put down to recipient T cells and intrathymic progenitors that had survived conditioning. Apparently early alphabetaT-cell count recovery about two months after transplant reportedly relied on only several hundred rapidly expanded clones derived from non-depleted graft cells. Over subsequent months, a decline in hyperexpanded clone frequencies was noted, and after one year, T-cell counts and TCRbeta diversity were mostly ascribed to newly produced T cells.

Taken from the germline V gene, the CDR1 and CDR2 loops are MNHNS and SASEGT. The CDR3 runs 20 residues from the cysteine to the phenylalanine. Only the CDR3 DNA stays, 60 bases, in frame from base 1. Germline trimming amounts to 2 bases on V and 0 bases on J, with 12 as the count of junction bases outside the gene matches. The library was obtained by PCR. The reads were generated on an Illumina HiSeq 2500. To normalize quantification of the TCRbeta repertoire, the TCR libraries were built with molecular barcoding that relied on unique molecular identifiers. TCRdb applied fastp at Q25 and MiXCR to the public reads, then kept only in-frame beta chains. Every CDR3 protein is listed once, alongside the most common genes and DNA of its rows. This sample gives 600,000 to 800,000 distinct CDR3 sequences in total; around 13% of them show up just once. Around 0.79% of the sample is held by the ten biggest clonotypes.

The clonotype comes from a girl aged 2-10 years with congenital amegakaryocytic thrombocytopenia, due to receive a stem cell transplant. Rearrangement joined TRBV6-1 to TRBJ2-3, with TRBD2 matching 12 junction bases. The sample was PBMCs, taken before TCRalphabeta/CD19-depleted stem cell transplant. The CDR3 region has the sequence CASSERPSGRAKLSTDTQYF. The DNA is TGTGCCAGCAGTGAAAGGCCTAGCGGGAGGGCCAAACTTAGCACAGATACGCAGTATTTT.